The source of this TCR beta chain is a study of vaccination effects on CD4 cells after COVID-19. Remarks on this clone: Its antigen remains unknown.

TCRdb's table, derived via immunoSEQ multiplex PCR, lists solely in-frame clones and lacks some. The table lists tens of thousands of clones, about 81% of them singletons. ViraFEST used viral peptide pools to expand antigen-specific CD4+ T cells before sequencing. When less than 11 days of culture had elapsed, CD4+ T cells were isolated. Participants received two doses of either the BNT162b2 or mRNA-1273 vaccine. Germline CDR1 reads SGHRS; CDR2 reads YFSETQ. J gave up 1 base and V 1 base, and 4 bases lay outside the gene matches. This CDR3 region has 16 residues. The rearrangement links TRBV5-1 to TRBJ2-5; 10 nucleotides line up with TRBD1. The source is a human donor who received a COVID-19 vaccine. Here the sequenced sample was CD4+ T cells from PBMCs cultured with HCoV-229E spike peptides, taken after COVID-19 vaccination. The CDR3 is CASSLTRTGGQETQYF. CDR3 DNA sequence: TGCGCCAGCAGCTTGACCCGGACAGGGGGCCAAGAGACCCAGTACTTC. The whole variable domain, filled in from reference TRBV5-1 and TRBJ2-5, reads KAGVTQTPRYLIKTRGQQVTLSCSPISGHRSVSWYQQTPGQGLQFLFEYFSETQRNKGNFPGRFSGRQFSNSRSEMNVSTLELGDSALYLCASSLTRTGGQETQYFGPGTRLLVL.